This TCR beta chain was sequenced in a study of blood T cell repertoires in COVID-19. Methods used by the authors: Amplifying reference gene primers gave estimates of nucleated cell counts. Clones were sequenced by immunoSEQ multiplex PCR, and TCRdb holds only the in-frame ones, with some missing. V, J and clone size were drawn from that table, and D and trimming were deduced from the DNA. Among 150,000 to 200,000 clones listed, about 85% were seen once. The CDR3 length is 16 residues. The germline gives CDR1 SGDLS, CDR2 YYNGEE. V lost 0 bases and J 0 bases, leaving 7 bases between the germline ends. The TCR comes from a woman aged 80 or older in a cohort sampled during active or convalescent COVID-19. Sequences were obtained from peripheral blood. The chain carries TRBV9 and TRBJ1-6; D unresolved. CDR3 amino acids: CASSVEPSSYNSPLHF. The CDR3, as DNA: TGTGCCAGCAGCGTAGAACCGAGCTCCTATAATTCACCCCTCCACTTT.